A selection of T cell receptor beta chains follows, all from one sample in a study of T-cell reconstitution after alpha-beta-depleted transplantation in children. A single record per CDR3 protein comes from TCRdb applying MiXCR to the PCR reads. This sample has more than 500,000 distinct CDR3 sequences, with 10% to 12% found just once. The material was PBMCs, mostly from graft donor cells, obtained 180 days after TCRalphabeta/CD19-depleted stem cell transplant. The receptors here all came from a female patient aged 2 to 10 who had a stem cell transplant for aplastic anemia, so the T cells may come from the graft donor. CDR3s include the opening cysteine and the closing phenylalanine or tryptophan. D genes are given only for firm matches. Clone sizes are given selectively: once, few, many, or a class where the clone is expanded.

D	size	length	V	J	CDR3	DNA
NA	few	14	TRBV19	TRBJ1-1	CASTLLGMNTEAFF	TGTGCCAGTACCCTGTTAGGAATGAACACTGAAGCTTTCTTT
NA	many	13	TRBV29-1	TRBJ1-1	CSVASTGNTEAFF	TGCAGCGTTGCCTCAACAGGGAACACTGAAGCTTTCTTT
TRBD2	many	17	TRBV4-3	TRBJ2-1	CASSQAQTSGMYNEQFF	TGCGCCAGCAGCCAAGCCCAGACTAGCGGGATGTACAATGAGCAGTTCTTC
NA	few	13	TRBV28	TRBJ1-2	CASSSSRNYGYTF	TGTGCCAGCAGTTCGTCTAGAAACTATGGCTACACCTTC
NA	NA	14	TRBV6-1	TRBJ2-7	CASSGGTDIYEQYF	TGTGCCAGTAGTGGGGGGACAGATATCTACGAGCAGTACTTC
TRBD2	few	15	TRBV20-1	TRBJ2-1	CSAKVAGGLYNEQFF	TGCAGTGCCAAGGTAGCGGGAGGACTCTACAATGAGCAGTTCTTC
NA	few	13	TRBV12-1	TRBJ2-3	CANPAQPTISQYF	TGTGCCAATCCGGCTCAGCCTACTATATCGCAGTATTTT
NA	many	12	TRBV29-1	TRBJ2-1	CSVNGTYNEQFF	TGCAGCGTGAACGGGACCTACAATGAGCAGTTCTTC
TRBD1	NA	14	TRBV7-2	TRBJ1-3	CASSLGTGRNTIYF	TGTGCCAGCAGCTTAGGGACAGGTCGAAACACCATATATTTT
NA	NA	13	TRBV28	TRBJ1-2	CASNPGPYYGYTF	TGTGCCAGCAACCCCGGGCCCTACTATGGCTACACCTTC
NA	NA	16	TRBV7-7	TRBJ2-2	CASSLWGSLNTGELFF	TGTGCCAGCAGCTTATGGGGTAGCCTGAACACCGGGGAGCTGTTTTTT
TRBD2	few	19	TRBV4-3	TRBJ2-3	CASSSKPAGGRWVTDTQYF	TGCGCCAGCTCCTCGAAGCCAGCGGGAGGGCGTTGGGTCACAGATACGCAGTATTTT
TRBD2	few	16	TRBV11-2	TRBJ2-1	CASSQGLAGEGNEQFF	TGTGCCAGCAGCCAGGGACTAGCGGGAGAGGGCAATGAGCAGTTCTTC